This is a list of T cell receptor beta chains from one sample in a study of blood T cell repertoires in COVID-19. The protocol was immunoSEQ multiplex PCR, while the TCRdb copy is restricted to in-frame clones and leaves out a portion. Of fewer than 100,000 clones in the sample, around three quarters are singletons; the top ten hold about 9.3%. The material sequenced was peripheral blood. These receptors all come from a woman in her seventies with acute or convalescent COVID-19. Both conserved end residues are part of each CDR3. Each record gives: CDR3 length, V gene, J gene, clone size, D gene, CDR3 DNA, CDR3 protein. D genes are given only for firm matches. Clone size is shown for a subset of rows, as once, few, many or a class of expanded clone.

len: 16
v_gene: TRBV15
j_gene: TRBJ2-1
abundance: -
d_gene: TRBD2
CDR3nt: TGTGCCACCAGCAGAGATAGATCACTAGCGGGGGGTGAGCAGTTCTTC
CDR3aa: CATSRDRSLAGGEQFF

len: 15
v_gene: TRBV28
j_gene: TRBJ2-7
abundance: -
d_gene: TRBD2
CDR3nt: TGTGCCAGCAGTGCAAACGGGAGGCCACCCTACGAGCAGTACTTC
CDR3aa: CASSANGRPPYEQYF

len: 15
v_gene: TRBV9
j_gene: TRBJ2-7
abundance: -
d_gene: TRBD2
CDR3nt: TGTGCCAGCAGCGTAGGTAGCGGGAGTCGGCACGAGCAGTACTTC
CDR3aa: CASSVGSGSRHEQYF

len: 16
v_gene: TRBV30
j_gene: TRBJ1-6
abundance: once
d_gene: -
CDR3nt: TGTGCCTGGAGTCACCAGCGGGGAAGGGCTAATTCACCCCTCCACTTT
CDR3aa: CAWSHQRGRANSPLHF

len: 16
v_gene: TRBV9
j_gene: TRBJ2-7
abundance: -
d_gene: -
CDR3nt: TGTGCCAGCAGCGCCCCCCCTCCGGACTCAACCTACGAGCAGTACTTC
CDR3aa: CASSAPPPDSTYEQYF

len: 17
v_gene: TRBV5-1
j_gene: TRBJ1-4
abundance: -
d_gene: TRBD1
CDR3nt: TGCGCCAGCAGCCCGAACAGGGGATCGGGACAGAATGAAAAACTGTTTTTT
CDR3aa: CASSPNRGSGQNEKLFF

len: 13
v_gene: TRBV7-8
j_gene: TRBJ2-7
abundance: -
d_gene: -
CDR3nt: TGTGCCAGCAGCTTAGATGGCTCATACGAGCAGTACTTC
CDR3aa: CASSLDGSYEQYF

len: 16
v_gene: TRBV29-1
j_gene: TRBJ2-7
abundance: -
d_gene: TRBD2
CDR3nt: TGCAGCGTCGCCGGACTAGCGGGAGTAAGGTCCTACGAGCAGTACTTC
CDR3aa: CSVAGLAGVRSYEQYF

len: 12
v_gene: TRBV10-3
j_gene: TRBJ2-7
abundance: -
d_gene: -
CDR3nt: TGTGCCATCAGTGAGTCCAGCGGCGAGCAGTACTTC
CDR3aa: CAISESSGEQYF

len: 16
v_gene: TRBV7-3
j_gene: TRBJ2-1
abundance: -
d_gene: TRBD2
CDR3nt: TGTGCCAGCAGCTTATTAGGGCTAGCGGGGAGCAATGAGCAGTTCTTC
CDR3aa: CASSLLGLAGSNEQFF

len: 10
v_gene: TRBV19
j_gene: TRBJ1-1
abundance: few
d_gene: -
CDR3nt: TGTGCCAGCCCGAGAACTGAAGCTTTCTTT
CDR3aa: CASPRTEAFF

len: 12
v_gene: TRBV6-6
j_gene: TRBJ1-5
abundance: -
d_gene: -
CDR3nt: TGTGCCAGCACCACCCCAGGTCAGCCCCAGCATTTT
CDR3aa: CASTTPGQPQHF

len: 12
v_gene: TRBV4-1
j_gene: TRBJ2-5
abundance: -
d_gene: -
CDR3nt: TGCGCCAGCAGGGGCTGGCAAGAGACCCAGTACTTC
CDR3aa: CASRGWQETQYF

len: 18
v_gene: TRBV5-4
j_gene: TRBJ2-4
abundance: once
d_gene: TRBD1
CDR3nt: TGTGCCAGCAGCTGGACGGGCGTCGGGACAGCCCATGGAAACATTCAGTACTTC
CDR3aa: CASSWTGVGTAHGNIQYF

len: 13
v_gene: TRBV4-2
j_gene: TRBJ1-4
abundance: -
d_gene: -
CDR3nt: TGTGCCAGCAGCCAAGGAGGGAATGAAAAACTGTTTTTT
CDR3aa: CASSQGGNEKLFF

len: 15
v_gene: TRBV6-5
j_gene: TRBJ2-5
abundance: few
d_gene: TRBD1
CDR3nt: TGTGCCAGCAGTACGGACAGGGGGCAGGAGGAGACCCAGTACTTC
CDR3aa: CASSTDRGQEETQYF

len: 16
v_gene: TRBV19
j_gene: TRBJ2-3
abundance: -
d_gene: -
CDR3nt: TGTGCCAGTAGCCATCTAGCGCACTCTAGCACAGATACGCAGTATTTT
CDR3aa: CASSHLAHSSTDTQYF

len: 17
v_gene: TRBV24-1
j_gene: TRBJ2-1
abundance: -
d_gene: TRBD2
CDR3nt: TGTGCCACCAGTAATTCGGCGGGGCGGGGGTACCACAATGAGCAGTTCTTC
CDR3aa: CATSNSAGRGYHNEQFF

len: 13
v_gene: TRBV2
j_gene: TRBJ1-2
abundance: -
d_gene: -
CDR3nt: TGTGCCAGCAGTGTGCGGACAGATTATGGCTACACCTTC
CDR3aa: CASSVRTDYGYTF

len: 15
v_gene: TRBV5-6
j_gene: TRBJ1-3
abundance: few
d_gene: -
CDR3nt: TGTGCCAGCAGCTTTGGACGGGGCTCTGGAAACACCATATATTTT
CDR3aa: CASSFGRGSGNTIYF

len: 15
v_gene: TRBV9
j_gene: TRBJ2-3
abundance: -
d_gene: TRBD2
CDR3nt: TGTGCCAGCAGCGCTCTAGCGGGAGTGACAGATACGCAGTATTTT
CDR3aa: CASSALAGVTDTQYF

len: 21
v_gene: TRBV10-1
j_gene: TRBJ1-6
abundance: -
d_gene: TRBD1
CDR3nt: TGCGCCAGCAGTGGGCCTTACGACAGGGCCAAAGGGGCAGTTTATAATTCACCCCTCCACTTT
CDR3aa: CASSGPYDRAKGAVYNSPLHF

len: 13
v_gene: TRBV12-3/TRBV12-4
j_gene: TRBJ2-2
abundance: -
d_gene: -
CDR3nt: TGTGCCAGCAGTTTGGAGGGGACCGGGGAGCTGTTTTTT
CDR3aa: CASSLEGTGELFF

len: 14
v_gene: TRBV6-2/TRBV6-3
j_gene: TRBJ2-5
abundance: -
d_gene: -
CDR3nt: TGTGCCAGCAGTTACAAGGGGTGGGTAAAGACCCAGTACTTC
CDR3aa: CASSYKGWVKTQYF

len: 16
v_gene: TRBV4-2
j_gene: TRBJ2-1
abundance: -
d_gene: TRBD2
CDR3nt: TGTGCCAGCAGCCAAGCGGGGGGGGATTTACGGGATGAGCAGTTCTTC
CDR3aa: CASSQAGGDLRDEQFF

len: 15
v_gene: TRBV29-1
j_gene: TRBJ1-2
abundance: many
d_gene: TRBD1
CDR3nt: TGCAGTGCCGGGACAGGGGCCGGCCTGAACTATGGCTACACCTTC
CDR3aa: CSAGTGAGLNYGYTF

len: 16
v_gene: TRBV6-2/TRBV6-3
j_gene: TRBJ2-1
abundance: -
d_gene: TRBD2
CDR3nt: TGTGCCAGCAGTTCCGTTAGAGCGGGGGGGCTTGGTGAGCAGTTCTTC
CDR3aa: CASSSVRAGGLGEQFF

len: 14
v_gene: TRBV6-5
j_gene: TRBJ1-4
abundance: -
d_gene: -
CDR3nt: TGTGCCAGCACTGTTGCTCGAGGGAAGGAAAAACTGTTTTTT
CDR3aa: CASTVARGKEKLFF

len: 14
v_gene: TRBV28
j_gene: TRBJ1-2
abundance: -
d_gene: -
CDR3nt: TGTGCCAGCAGGCCACCCCGAACGGGGTCTGGCTACACCTTC
CDR3aa: CASRPPRTGSGYTF

len: 13
v_gene: TRBV7-2
j_gene: TRBJ1-2
abundance: -
d_gene: -
CDR3nt: TGTGCCAGCAGCTTAGTACAGAACTATGGCTACACCTTC
CDR3aa: CASSLVQNYGYTF

len: 13
v_gene: TRBV20-1
j_gene: TRBJ2-1
abundance: -
d_gene: -
CDR3nt: TGCAGTGCTAGTGAGGACTTATACAATGAGCAGTTCTTC
CDR3aa: CSASEDLYNEQFF

len: 13
v_gene: TRBV5-5
j_gene: TRBJ1-1
abundance: -
d_gene: -
CDR3nt: TGTGCCAGCAGCTTCGGGGTTCACACTGAAGCTTTCTTT
CDR3aa: CASSFGVHTEAFF

len: 14
v_gene: TRBV19
j_gene: TRBJ2-6
abundance: -
d_gene: TRBD1
CDR3nt: TGTGCCAGTAGGACAGGGACTGGGGCCAACGTCCTGACTTTC
CDR3aa: CASRTGTGANVLTF

len: 13
v_gene: TRBV6-5
j_gene: TRBJ2-2
abundance: -
d_gene: -
CDR3nt: TGTGCCAGCAGACGAGCAGGGTGGGGGGAGCTGTTTTTT
CDR3aa: CASRRAGWGELFF

len: 15
v_gene: TRBV6-2/TRBV6-3
j_gene: TRBJ2-2
abundance: -
d_gene: TRBD1
CDR3nt: TGTGCCAGCAGTTTACCAGGGGGTTTGGACGGGGAGCTGTTTTTT
CDR3aa: CASSLPGGLDGELFF

len: 13
v_gene: TRBV5-1
j_gene: TRBJ1-1
abundance: -
d_gene: -
CDR3nt: TGCGCCAGCAGCTTGCGAGTGAACACTGAAGCTTTCTTT
CDR3aa: CASSLRVNTEAFF

len: 16
v_gene: TRBV28
j_gene: TRBJ2-3
abundance: -
d_gene: -
CDR3nt: TGTGCCAGCAGTTACCCCCTCCGGGAGAGGACAGATACGCAGTATTTT
CDR3aa: CASSYPLRERTDTQYF

len: 14
v_gene: TRBV27
j_gene: TRBJ2-2
abundance: -
d_gene: -
CDR3nt: TGTGCCACCAGGGATGTTGGGGCTACCGGGGAGCTGTTTTTT
CDR3aa: CATRDVGATGELFF

len: 15
v_gene: TRBV6-1
j_gene: TRBJ2-7
abundance: -
d_gene: -
CDR3nt: TGTGCCAGCAGTGAACTGGCGGTGGCCTCGGGCGAGCAGTACTTC
CDR3aa: CASSELAVASGEQYF

len: 17
v_gene: TRBV28
j_gene: TRBJ2-4
abundance: -
d_gene: TRBD2
CDR3nt: TGTGCCAGCAGTCCCCCGTCTAGCGGGCTAGCCAAAAACATTCAGTACTTC
CDR3aa: CASSPPSSGLAKNIQYF

len: 15
v_gene: TRBV13
j_gene: TRBJ2-1
abundance: -
d_gene: -
CDR3nt: TGTGCCAGCAGCTTACGACGAGGGGGTAACAATGAGCAGTTCTTC
CDR3aa: CASSLRRGGNNEQFF

len: 15
v_gene: TRBV28
j_gene: TRBJ1-1
abundance: -
d_gene: TRBD1
CDR3nt: TGTGCCAGCAGTGCGACAGGGATGAAGCACACTGAAGCTTTCTTT
CDR3aa: CASSATGMKHTEAFF

len: 14
v_gene: TRBV9
j_gene: TRBJ1-1
abundance: -
d_gene: -
CDR3nt: TGTGCCAGCAGCGTAGGCGGGGGGCCCACTGAAGCTTTCTTT
CDR3aa: CASSVGGGPTEAFF

len: 14
v_gene: TRBV24-1
j_gene: TRBJ1-5
abundance: once
d_gene: -
CDR3nt: TGTGCCACCTCTCAGACAGGCGACAATCAGCCCCAGCATTTT
CDR3aa: CATSQTGDNQPQHF

len: 13
v_gene: TRBV4-3
j_gene: TRBJ2-3
abundance: -
d_gene: -
CDR3nt: TGCGCCAGCAGTCCCGGGGGTAGAGATACGCAGTATTTT
CDR3aa: CASSPGGRDTQYF

len: 15
v_gene: TRBV19
j_gene: TRBJ2-3
abundance: -
d_gene: -
CDR3nt: TGTGCCAGTTCCCCCAACAGGGTTTTCGCAGATACGCAGTATTTT
CDR3aa: CASSPNRVFADTQYF

len: 16
v_gene: TRBV28
j_gene: TRBJ2-7
abundance: few
d_gene: TRBD2
CDR3nt: TGTGCCAGCAGTTTATTTGGACTAGCGGGAGGTTACGAGCAGTACTTC
CDR3aa: CASSLFGLAGGYEQYF

len: 16
v_gene: TRBV4-2
j_gene: TRBJ1-3
abundance: -
d_gene: -
CDR3nt: TGTGCCAGCAGCCCCGAGCGGCAGTTCTCTGGAAACACCATATATTTT
CDR3aa: CASSPERQFSGNTIYF

len: 15
v_gene: TRBV6-6
j_gene: TRBJ2-7
abundance: -
d_gene: TRBD1
CDR3nt: TGTGCCAGCAGGTCAGGGGACAGGGCCTCTTACGAGCAGTACTTC
CDR3aa: CASRSGDRASYEQYF

len: 15
v_gene: TRBV4-1
j_gene: TRBJ2-3
abundance: -
d_gene: TRBD2
CDR3nt: TGCGCCAGCAGCCCTGTACTAGCGGTTGATGGGACGCAGTATTTT
CDR3aa: CASSPVLAVDGTQYF

len: 14
v_gene: TRBV4-3
j_gene: TRBJ2-3
abundance: -
d_gene: -
CDR3nt: TGCGCCAGCAGCTGGGGCCTCCCAGGGGATACGCAGTATTTT
CDR3aa: CASSWGLPGDTQYF

len: 13
v_gene: TRBV29-1
j_gene: TRBJ1-1
abundance: -
d_gene: -
CDR3nt: TGCAGCGACTACAGGCTAATGAACACTGAAGCTTTCTTT
CDR3aa: CSDYRLMNTEAFF